This TCR beta chain was captured by sequencing in a study of shared clonotypes between healthy human individuals. The material for each subset, its genomic DNA, was split evenly across several immunoSEQ plates. The repertoire was sequenced with immunoSEQ multiplex PCR; TCRdb's copy has only in-frame clones and lacks some. This sample yields approximately 2.1 million clones, of which approximately 93% are seen a single time; 0.35% to 0.5% belongs to the top ten. This CDR3 has 15 residues. Germline trimming cut 7 bases from V and 1 base from J; bases unmatched to any gene: 9. The germline V gene has CDR1 LNHDA and CDR2 SQIVND (reference sequence).

Sequencing used naive CD4+ T cells from PBMCs. Subset specified: CD45RA+ positively selected. The chain carries TRBV19 and TRBJ1-1, with 7 bases lining up with TRBD1. The clonotype originates from a man aged 18 to 29 in good health. Some clones in this sample may be carry-over from other donors' samples. CDR3 coding DNA: TGTGCCAGTACATGGACAGGAAAATGGAACACTGAAGCTTTCTTT. The encoded protein is CASTWTGKWNTEAFF.